This T cell receptor (beta chain) was sequenced in a study of blood T cell repertoires in COVID-19. Study overall: COVID-19 samples collected from the United States, Italy and Spain covered acute and convalescent phases.

Germline V gene data show CDR1 as MNHEY and CDR2 as SMNVEV (reference sequence). This CDR3 spans 14 amino acids. Trimming stripped 2 bases from V and 7 bases from J, with 9 bases between. This clone was counted a single time. Assay: immunoSEQ multiplex PCR; the TCRdb copy retains only in-frame clones and omits some. The profile shows around 150,000 clones, 87% of them singletons. Sequencing used peripheral blood. The clonotype originates from a woman aged 60-70 years with active or convalescent COVID-19. The chain links TRBV27 to TRBJ1-6; D is undetermined. The CDR3 is CASSLIQTNSPLHF. The DNA of the CDR3 is TGTGCCAGCAGTTTAATTCAAACAAATTCACCCCTCCACTTT.